This T cell receptor beta chain was sequenced for a study of T cell changes during pregnancy in multiple sclerosis. The table came from immunoSEQ multiplex PCR; TCRdb's copy has only in-frame clones and leaves some out. The sample lists under 55,000 clones; about nine tenths were seen once. CDR1 MNHEY and CDR2 SMNVEV come from the germline V gene (reference sequence). The CDR3 runs to 17 residues. V lost 6 bases to trimming and J lost 5 bases; unmatched junction nucleotides: 15. This clonotype was sampled from a female donor with multiple sclerosis, enrolled in a pregnancy study. The gene calls are TRBV27 and TRBJ2-1; 8 bases fit TRBD1. Sequencing input: PBMCs (not recorded whether the cells were cultured). The CDR3, as DNA: TGTGCCAGCAGAAAAGGGATAGGACAGGGAAACAACAATGAGCAGTTCTTC. The encoded protein is CASRKGIGQGNNNEQFF.